The entry below describes one TCR beta chain. Its cognate antigen has yet to be identified. The record has no base qualities; no much larger clone is one base away. TCRbeta CDR3 regions were amplified from genomic DNA using the immunoSEQ Assay, a bias-controlled multiplex PCR. The source study handled its data this way. The number of nucleated cells in each sample was estimated from the amplification of reference gene primers within the assay. Sequence reads were collapsed and filtered to measure the absolute abundance of every unique TCRbeta CDR3 rearrangement. For each sample, productive Simpson clonality was calculated as the square root of Simpson's diversity index over productive rearrangements. The source is immuneACCESS, and TCRdb retained only in-frame sequences with V and J called. Part of the clones is not carried over; for the studies checked, unresolved V genes explain less than half of this, and the remainder is unexplained. That table gives V, J and clone size, and the DNA gave D and trimming. This sample is represented by 20,000 to 30,000 clones; roughly 94% of them were singletons. Jointly, the top ten make up under 4.5% of the sample.

These data belong to a study of blood T cell repertoires in COVID-19 (dated by TCRdb to about 2020). For the study in its entirety: Collaborator samples came from the United States, Italy and Spain and covered acute and convalescent phases of COVID-19. The material from the prospective study consisted of cDNA or gDNA derived from T cells, B-cell-depleted T cells, or PBMCs. Deeply sampled blood TCRbeta repertoires from subjects exposed to, actively infected with, or recovered from COVID-19 were included in the dataset. A freely available public database, intended as a resource for researchers studying the immune response to SARS-CoV-2, is where the repertoires were released. The samples were drawn from two sources: the first 160 participants of the ongoing ImmuneRACE study, and 1,254 subjects contributed by 6 global collaborators. A de-identified subject ID, COVID-19 status, age in years and sex were almost always included in the sample metadata. Where available, HLA class I and class II types were taken from metadata supplied by the sample provider and were not determined by assay-based typing. What the research found in general, with its limitations: How much clinical and demographic metadata was included differed by source and by participant, and the metadata was provided uncurated.

The CDR3, from cysteine to phenylalanine, totals 14 residues. This entry keeps only the CDR3 DNA: 42 bases, framed from base 1. The germline V gene sets CDR1 to KGHDR and CDR2 to SFDVKD. Between the V and J ends, shortened by 4 bases and 6 bases respectively, the junction contains 12 bases. Each collaborating institution followed its own protocols to collect whole blood in K2EDTA tubes. Collaborator samples were shipped for TCRbeta analysis as frozen whole blood, isolated PBMCs, or DNA extracted from either sample type. This receptor was obtained from a woman in her forties or fifties with active COVID-19. This chain is built from TRBV24-1 and TRBJ2-1, and the D gene may be TRBD2, 5 bases matching. Sequencing was done on a sample of peripheral blood. Here is the DNA: TGTGCCACCAGTGACATAAAGGGAGCCAATGAGCAGTTCTTC. This gives the protein CATSDIKGANEQFF.